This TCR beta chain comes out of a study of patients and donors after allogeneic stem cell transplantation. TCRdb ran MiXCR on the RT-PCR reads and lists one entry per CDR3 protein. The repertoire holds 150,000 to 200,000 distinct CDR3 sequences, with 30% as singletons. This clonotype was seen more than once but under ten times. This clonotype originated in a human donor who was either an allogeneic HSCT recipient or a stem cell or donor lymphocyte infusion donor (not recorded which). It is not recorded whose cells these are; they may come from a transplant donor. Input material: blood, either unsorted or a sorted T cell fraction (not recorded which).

Written as DNA, the CDR3 is TGTGCCAGCTCACCACAGGCAGGGGCGGACAATTCACCCCTCCACTTT. Translating gives CASSPQAGADNSPLHF. The J gene is TRBJ1-6, the V gene TRBV18, with D possibly matching TRBD1 (6 bases). The CDR3 sequence is 16 residues long. Germline loops: CDR1 KGHSH, CDR2 LQKENI. V was clipped by 1 base and J by 7 bases, with 14 bases between them.